Below are 6 T cell receptor beta chains sequenced from a single sample in a study of vaccination and CD4 T cells after COVID-19. Their specific antigens are unknown. Treatment noted: roughly 11-day PBMC culture with coronavirus spike peptide pools or control peptides (ViraFEST assay). The Oncomine TCR Beta short-read assay was what sequenced the DNA obtained from cultured CD4+ T cells. A single record per CDR3 protein comes from TCRdb applying MiXCR to the PCR reads. The sample gives several thousand distinct CDR3 sequences, under 25% of which show up once; about 10% is in the top ten. The sample consisted of CD4+ T cells from blood, cultured in vitro, taken after SARS-CoV-2 vaccination. The receptors stem from a human donor who had recovered from COVID-19.

The genes are TRBV6-1 and TRBJ1-1, with D maybe TRBD1 (5 bases). V was shortened by 5 bases and J by 7 bases, with 23 bases between the two germline ends. The CDR3 length is 16 residues. From germline, CDR1 is MNHNS and CDR2 SASEGT. In DNA, the CDR3 is TGTGCCAGCAGTCAAGGGGCGAACAGCCGGGTCTTTGAAGCTTTCTTT. Translated, it gives CASSQGANSRVFEAFF.

The chain links TRBV4-3 to TRBJ1-2; D not resolved. The V end was cut by 4 bases, the J end by 6 bases, with 12 bases between. The length of the CDR3 is 13 residues. Germline assignment: CDR1 LGHNA and CDR2 YSLEER. This chain's CDR3 is CASSPGPGDGYTF. CDR3 coding DNA: TGCGCCAGCAGCCCCGGTCCCGGGGATGGCTACACCTTC.

The chain carries TRBV10-3 and TRBJ1-1; 9 bases align to TRBD1. Germline trimming cut 6 bases from V and 1 base from J; bases unmatched to any gene: 6. CDR1 and CDR2 from the germline V gene are ENHRY and SYGVKD. The CDR3 covers 15 residues. The CDR3 loop reads CAISSTGGTNTEAFF. CDR3 DNA: TGTGCCATCAGCTCGACAGGGGGGACGAACACTGAAGCTTTCTTT.

This rearrangement joins TRBV7-2 to TRBJ1-6; 7 positions match TRBD1. The CDR3 has 17 amino acids. In germline, CDR1 is SGHTA, CDR2 FQGNSA. Losses at the gene ends were 5 bases for V and 1 base for J; bases not matched to a gene: 8. CDR3 protein: CASSLDRYRSYNSPLHF. The DNA for the CDR3 is TGTGCCAGCAGCCTGGACAGGTACAGGTCCTATAATTCACCCCTCCACTTT.

The chain recombines TRBV7-6 with TRBJ2-7; 8 bases line up with TRBD1. The trim removed 5 bases at V and 2 bases at J, leaving 8 bases unmatched. CDR1 and CDR2 from the germline V gene are SGHVS and FNYEAQ. This CDR3 region has 15 residues. DNA for the CDR3: TGTGCCAGCAGCCCCGGGACAGGCGACGCCTACGAGCAGTACTTC. It translates to CASSPGTGDAYEQYF.

The chain is built from TRBV28 and TRBJ1-5; possibly TRBD1 for D (6 bases). In germline, CDR1 is MDHEN, CDR2 SYDVKM. V shed 5 bases and J shed 3 bases, with 23 bases lying between them. The CDR3 spans 18 residues. The CDR3 protein is CASSPPWVTGGHNQPQHF. CDR3 nucleotide sequence: TGTGCCAGCAGTCCGCCGTGGGTGACTGGGGGACACAATCAGCCCCAGCATTTT.